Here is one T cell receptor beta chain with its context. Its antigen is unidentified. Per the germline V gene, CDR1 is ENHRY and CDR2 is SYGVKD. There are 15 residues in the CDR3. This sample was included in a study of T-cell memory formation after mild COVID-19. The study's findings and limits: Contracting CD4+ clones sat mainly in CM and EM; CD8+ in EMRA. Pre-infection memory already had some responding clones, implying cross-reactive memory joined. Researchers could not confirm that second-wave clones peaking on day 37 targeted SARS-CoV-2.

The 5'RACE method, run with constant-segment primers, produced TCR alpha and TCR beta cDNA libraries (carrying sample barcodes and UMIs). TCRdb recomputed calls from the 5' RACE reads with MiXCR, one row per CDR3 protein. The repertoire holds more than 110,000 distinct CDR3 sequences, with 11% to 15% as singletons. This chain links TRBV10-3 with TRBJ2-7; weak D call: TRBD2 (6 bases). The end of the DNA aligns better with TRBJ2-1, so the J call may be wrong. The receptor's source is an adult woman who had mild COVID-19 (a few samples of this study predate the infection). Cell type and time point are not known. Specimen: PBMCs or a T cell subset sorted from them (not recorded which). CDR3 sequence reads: CAISPSGGTYNEQFF. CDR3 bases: TGTGCCATCAGTCCGTCGGGCGGGACCTACAATGAGCAGTTCTTC.